This passage covers 29 T cell receptor beta chains from one sample sequenced in a study of Ad26.COV2.S vaccination and SARS-CoV-2 variants. Treatment denoted: roughly 18 received Ad26.COV2.S at low or high dose, single or two shots; a few received placebo; per-sample allocation not given. Day 63 after the first vaccine or placebo injection was the time point for sampling. The repertoire was sequenced with immunoSEQ multiplex PCR; TCRdb's copy has only in-frame clones and lacks some. The table shows around 500,000 clones, with 80% to 90% occurring only once. This material consisted of peripheral blood, taken in a trial of Ad26.COV2.S vaccine versus placebo. All receptors come from a person aged 18-60 years who received the Ad26.COV2.S COVID-19 vaccine or a placebo.

The chain links TRBV19 to TRBJ1-2, with a possible D match to TRBD1 (5 bases). Between the trimmed V and J ends, which lost 3 bases and 2 bases, there was a span of 13 bases. Germline CDR1 is LNHDA and CDR2 is SQIVND (reference sequence). The CDR3 has 15 residues. CDR3 amino acids: CASSIKTQGNYGYTF. CDR3 bases: TGTGCCAGTAGTATTAAAACCCAGGGAAACTATGGCTACACCTTC.

CDR3 sequence: CASSPQGEWSYEQYF. In DNA, the CDR3 is TGTGCCAGCAGCCCACAGGGGGAGTGGAGCTACGAGCAGTACTTC. The chain carries TRBV3-1 (or the pseudogene TRBV3-2) and TRBJ2-7; 8 nucleotides agree with TRBD1. With V trimmed by 4 bases and J by 3 bases, 8 bases remained unmatched. This CDR3 region has 15 residues. Germline V gene sequence: CDR1 LGHDT, CDR2 YNNKEL (reference sequence).

For the CDR3, the DNA is TGTGCCAGCAGCAAGGCTGGGGGCAAGTCAGCCAACGTCCTGACTTTC. Protein product: CASSKAGGKSANVLTF. The genes are TRBV28 and TRBJ2-6; a possible D gene is TRBD1 (6 bases). Per the germline V gene, CDR1 is MDHEN and CDR2 is SYDVKM. Trimming removed 6 bases from V and 7 bases from J, with 19 bases in between. This CDR3 spans 16 amino acids.

The V call is TRBV18, the J call TRBJ2-2, with 9 bases that match TRBD1. V was pared by 1 base and J by 5 bases, with 2 bases of the junction left unmatched. The CDR3 covers 15 residues. Germline CDR1 KGHSH, CDR2 LQKENI. This CDR3 is CASSPRDRATGELFF. CDR3 sequence (DNA): TGTGCCAGCTCACCACGGGACAGGGCAACCGGGGAGCTGTTTTTT.

The V and J genes are TRBV10-3 and TRBJ2-1, with a tentative D call TRBD2 (5 bases). This CDR3 has 12 amino acids. CDR1 is ENHRY, CDR2 SYGVKD, per germline. V shed 11 bases and J shed 4 bases, with 12 bases lying between them. CDR3 in amino acids: CAVGGLYNEQFF. The CDR3 region has the DNA TGTGCCGTCGGAGGACTTTACAATGAGCAGTTCTTC.

This clone appeared once. This chain connects TRBV30 to TRBJ1-2; tentatively, D is TRBD1 (6 bases). Germline CDR1 is GTSNPN and CDR2 is SVGIG (reference sequence). Trimming left V 4 bases short and J 3 bases short, with 15 bases between. The CDR3 is 14 amino acids. The CDR3 protein is CAWTSPDRDYGYTF. The CDR3, as DNA: TGTGCCTGGACTTCCCCGGACAGAGACTATGGCTACACCTTC.

The CDR3, as DNA: TGTGCCAGTAGTATAGAGCTCGGGCTCGGGAGGTCGGACACCGGGGAGCTGTTTTTT. Its protein is CASSIELGLGRSDTGELFF. The chain combines TRBV19 with TRBJ2-2; 7 nucleotides line up with TRBD2. This CDR3 comprises 19 residues. CDR1 and CDR2 (germline): LNHDA, SQIVND (reference sequence). Trimming took 0 bases from V and 3 from J; bases not matched to a gene: 13.

This clone is termed medium-sized (0.01 to 0.1%). The CDR3 region has the DNA TGTGCCAGCAGCCAACTCGGGGGCGGGAGGACGAACACCGGGGAGCTGTTTTTT. Its translation: CASSQLGGGRTNTGELFF. The chain couples TRBV4-2 to TRBJ2-2; 8 nucleotides agree with TRBD2. The CDR3 length is 18 residues. From germline, CDR1 is LGHNA and CDR2 YNFKEQ. With 2 bases clipped from V and 0 bases from J, the junction kept 8 bases outside the gene matches.

This chain joins TRBV3-1 (or the pseudogene TRBV3-2) and TRBJ2-3, with D tentatively TRBD1 (5 bases). V lost 1 base and J lost 4, with 9 bases in between. Germline CDR1 LGHDT, CDR2 YNNKEL (reference sequence). The CDR3 is made up of 14 amino acids. CDR3 sequence reads: CASSQVTVSDTQYF. As DNA, the CDR3 is TGTGCCAGCAGCCAAGTGACAGTCTCAGATACGCAGTATTTT.

CDR3 in DNA: TGTGCCAGTAGTATTGTAACTAGCGGGGCCGATACGCAGTATTTT. The encoded protein is CASSIVTSGADTQYF. The chain links TRBV19 to TRBJ2-3; 10 positions match TRBD2. The V segment lost 3 bases and the J segment 6 bases; nucleotides outside the gene matches: 6. The germline gives CDR1 LNHDA, CDR2 SQIVND (reference sequence). The CDR3 extends over 15 amino acids.

The chain employs TRBV6-2 or TRBV6-3 and TRBJ2-3; no firm D call. Trimming stripped 5 bases from V and 11 bases from J, with 11 bases between. The CDR3 covers 11 residues. Germline V lookup: CDR1 MNHEY, CDR2 SVGEGT. The CDR3 DNA reads TGTGCCAGCAGTACCCGGCTTGTGCAGTATTTT. As protein: CASSTRLVQYF.

The chain employs TRBV25-1 and TRBJ1-1; TRBD1 aligns across 8 bases. The germline V gene has CDR1 MGHDK and CDR2 SYGVNS. With 4 bases clipped from V and 1 base from J, the junction kept 11 bases outside the gene matches. The CDR3 sequence is 17 residues long. This chain's CDR3 is CASSAGQGGPRNTEAFF. The CDR3 bases are TGTGCCAGCAGTGCCGGACAGGGAGGTCCCCGGAACACTGAAGCTTTCTTT.

This chain joins TRBV15 and TRBJ2-2; weak D call: TRBD1 (6 bases). Per the germline V gene, CDR1 is LNHNV and CDR2 is YYDKDF (reference sequence). This CDR3 region has 15 residues. V lost 0 bases, J lost 4 bases, and 9 bases lay in between. In DNA form, the CDR3 reads TGTGCCACCAGCAGAGAGGGGGCGAGCACCGGGGAGCTGTTTTTT. It yields the protein CATSREGASTGELFF.

The gene calls are TRBV4-1 and TRBJ1-2; D unresolved. The CDR3 contains 14 residues. Germline V gene data show CDR1 as MGHRA and CDR2 as YSYEKL. V was shortened by 0 bases and J by 8 bases, with 13 bases between the two germline ends. CDR3 in amino acids: CASSQEQGWRGYTF. In DNA, the CDR3 is TGCGCCAGCAGCCAAGAACAAGGGTGGCGCGGCTACACCTTC.

J is TRBJ2-1 and V is TRBV13, with D perhaps matching TRBD1 (6 bases). The V end was cut by 1 base, the J end by 5 bases, with 18 bases between. Germline assignment: CDR1 PRHDT and CDR2 FYEKMQ (reference sequence). This CDR3 is built from 17 residues. This chain's CDR3 is CASSLEGVALSDNEQFF. The CDR3 DNA follows: TGTGCCAGCAGCTTAGAGGGGGTTGCGCTATCGGACAATGAGCAGTTCTTC.

As concerns this clone: A read error may account for a junction end that differs from germline. This rearrangement joins TRBV5-5 to TRBJ2-7; no firm D call. Germline loops: CDR1 SGHKS, CDR2 YYEKEE (reference sequence). The CDR3 is 10 amino acids. The CDR3 is CASSSHEQYF. Here the CDR3 DNA reads TGTGCCAGCAGCTCCCACGAGCAGTACTTC.

The chain is built from TRBV19 and TRBJ1-1; the match to TRBD1 covers 9 bases. With V trimmed by 4 bases and J by 4 bases, 4 bases remained unmatched. Looked up from germline, CDR1 is LNHDA and CDR2 is SQIVND (reference sequence). The CDR3 extends over 14 amino acids. In DNA, the CDR3 is TGTGCCAGTAGTAGCGACAGGGGGGTCACTGAAGCTTTCTTT. Translating gives CASSSDRGVTEAFF.

This sequence joins TRBV7-9 and TRBJ2-2, with D possibly being TRBD1 (5 bases). Germline CDR1 reads SEHNR; CDR2 reads FQNEAQ (reference sequence). V lost 5 bases to trimming and J lost 3 bases, with 19 bases between them. CDR3 length equals 17 residues. This chain's CDR3 is CASSPSFDSYYTGELFF. In nucleotides, the CDR3 is TGTGCCAGCAGCCCTAGTTTCGACAGCTATTACACCGGGGAGCTGTTTTTT.

The chain has TRBV7-9 and TRBJ2-7; 7 nucleotides match TRBD1. Germline V gene sequence: CDR1 SEHNR, CDR2 FQNEAQ (reference sequence). The CDR3 contains 14 residues. The V gene end was trimmed by 4 bases and the J gene end by 4 bases; junction bases not matched to a gene: 7. CDR3 sequence: CASSSFGQAYEQYF. CDR3 bases: TGTGCCAGCAGCTCCTTCGGACAGGCTTACGAGCAGTACTTC.

This chain links TRBV19 with TRBJ2-2; D possibly corresponds to TRBD1 (6 bases). Deletions cut 5 bases from V and 3 bases from J, with 13 bases between. Germline values: CDR1 LNHDA, CDR2 SQIVND (reference sequence). The CDR3 is 15 residues long. As DNA, the CDR3 is TGTGCCAGTAGTCCTACAGGGTTACACACCGGGGAGCTGTTTTTT. Translated, it gives CASSPTGLHTGELFF.

The chain is built from TRBV2 and TRBJ1-4, with D perhaps matching TRBD1 (6 bases). Trimming removed 5 bases at V and 5 bases at J, with 12 bases between. The CDR3 consists of 14 residues. CDR1 is SNHLY and CDR2 is FYNNEI in the germline V gene. The CDR3 coding sequence is TGTGCCAGCAGTCCCACTACAGGGAATGAAAAACTGTTTTTT. It specifies CASSPTTGNEKLFF. Together with reference TRBV2 and TRBJ1-4, the CDR3 gives the full variable domain: EPEVTQTPSHQVTQMGQEVILRCVPISNHLYFYWYRQILGQKVEFLVSFYNNEISEKSEIFDDQFSVERPDGSNFTLKIRSTKLEDSAMYFCASSPTTGNEKLFFGSGTQLSVL.

The chain couples TRBV6-5 to TRBJ2-3; 9 positions agree with TRBD1. CDR1 and CDR2 (germline): MNHEY, SVGAGI. J was trimmed by 6 bases and V by 6 bases; bases with no gene match: 7. CDR3 length: 14 residues. The chain's CDR3 is CASSRQGGVDTQYF. In DNA form, the CDR3 reads TGTGCCAGCAGCAGACAGGGGGGGGTGGATACGCAGTATTTT.

J is TRBJ1-6 and V is TRBV6-5; no definite D call. CDR1 and CDR2 from the germline V gene are MNHEY and SVGAGI. Trimming stripped 6 bases from V and 8 bases from J, with 8 bases between. This CDR3 spans 12 amino acids. This CDR3 reads CASRPVDSPLHF. For the CDR3, the DNA is TGTGCCAGCAGGCCGGTAGATTCACCCCTCCACTTT.

This chain joins TRBV18 and TRBJ1-2; TRBD1 matches 7 bases. Trimming at V came to 6 bases and at J to 6 bases, leaving 7 bases not matched to a gene. The length of the CDR3 is 13 residues. The germline V gene encodes CDR1 KGHSH and CDR2 LQKENI. For the CDR3, the DNA is TGTGCCAGCTCGCAACAGGGGAAGGATGGCTACACCTTC. It yields the protein CASSQQGKDGYTF.

The rearrangement uses TRBV15 and TRBJ1-4; D is unclear. This CDR3 spans 17 amino acids. The V gene's germline CDR1 is LNHNV and CDR2 YYDKDF (reference sequence). The V end was cut by 0 bases, the J end by 0 bases, with 11 bases between. The CDR3 loop reads CATSRDRGTTTNEKLFF. CDR3 nucleotides: TGTGCCACCAGCAGAGATCGGGGAACTACAACTAATGAAAAACTGTTTTTT.

J is TRBJ2-5 and V is TRBV19, with TRBD1 identical over 7 bases. The CDR3 runs to 13 residues. V dropped 6 bases and J dropped 4; count of bases not matched to a gene: 5. CDR1 is LNHDA and CDR2 is SQIVND in the germline V gene (reference sequence). CDR3 in DNA: TGTGCCAGTAGGACAGGGTCGGGAGAGACCCAGTACTTC. Translating gives CASRTGSGETQYF.

The chain joins TRBV7-6 to TRBJ2-7; TRBD2 matches at 8 bases. Unmatched junction bases numbered 4, after V lost 5 bases and J lost 1 base. Germline values: CDR1 SGHVS, CDR2 FNYEAQ. The CDR3 totals 14 residues. The CDR3 bases are TGTGCCAGCAGCGATGCGGGGGGTTCCTACGAGCAGTACTTC. This codes for CASSDAGGSYEQYF.

The chain has TRBV15 and TRBJ2-3; TRBD2 matches 10 bases. Trimming at V came to 8 bases and at J to 2 bases, leaving 10 bases not matched to a gene. Germline V gives CDR1 LNHNV, CDR2 YYDKDF (reference sequence). The CDR3 runs to 16 residues. CDR3 sequence: CATGGAGTSVTDTQYF. The CDR3 bases are TGTGCCACCGGGGGCGCCGGGACTAGCGTCACAGATACGCAGTATTTT.

V gene TRBV5-4 combines with J gene TRBJ2-7; 9 bases are shared with TRBD2. V lost 1 base to trimming and J lost 6 bases; unmatched junction nucleotides: 8. Germline V CDR1 and CDR2: SGHNT, YYREEE (reference sequence). The CDR3 sequence is 15 residues long. CDR3 region: CASSLISGSNAEQYF. CDR3 sequence (DNA): TGTGCCAGCAGCTTGATTAGCGGGAGCAATGCCGAGCAGTACTTC.